The 24 T cell receptor beta chains below all came from one sample that was sequenced in a study of post-analysis software for immune sequencing data. Whole-study findings and limits: Controls showed lower frequencies than patients for five or six TRBV segments, and TRBV5-6, TRBV5-1 and TRBV20-1 were among these.

Unique molecular identifiers tagged the TCR beta cDNA libraries. From the PCR reads, TCRdb called clonotypes with MiXCR, one entry per CDR3 protein. The repertoire consists of roughly 620,000 distinct CDR3 sequences, with roughly 40% occurring once and the leading ten covering under 2%. These receptors are not linked to any known antigen. The sequenced sample consisted of blood. These receptors came from a girl between 10 and 17 years old with multiple sclerosis.

The gene calls are TRBV12-3 or TRBV12-4 and TRBJ1-2, with D perhaps matching TRBD1 (5 bases). There are 13 residues in the CDR3. The V end lost 3 bases, the J end lost 6 bases, and 11 bases lay between the germline ends. CDR3 coding DNA: TGTGCCAGCAGTTTCTCAAGGGGACATGGCTACACCTTC. This sequence encodes CASSFSRGHGYTF.

The genes are TRBV6-4 and TRBJ2-1, with TRBD2 matching over 7 bases. Germline trimming cut 6 bases from V and 5 bases from J; bases unmatched to any gene: 4. The V gene's germline CDR1 is MRHNA and CDR2 SNTAGT. CDR3 length equals 13 residues. The DNA for the CDR3 is TGTGCCAGCAGCGGGACTACTCACAATGAGCAGTTCTTC. It translates to CASSGTTHNEQFF.

The rearrangement links TRBV20-1 to TRBJ2-1; 7 nucleotides align to TRBD2. The germline gives CDR1 DFQATT, CDR2 SNEGSKA (reference sequence). V was clipped by 4 bases and J by 15 bases; unmatched bases: 18. The CDR3 loop spans 14 amino acids. The CDR3 DNA sequence: TGCAGTGCTAAATCGGGGGGTAGGATTATCAGACCGTTCTTC. Amino acids: CSAKSGGRIIRPFF.

The J gene is TRBJ2-1, the V gene TRBV20-1; the match to TRBD2 covers 7 bases. This CDR3 contains 14 residues. Trimming took 6 bases from V and 8 from J; bases not matched to a gene: 13. The germline V gene encodes CDR1 DFQATT and CDR2 SNEGSKA (reference sequence). CDR3 DNA sequence: TGCAGTGCCGCCCGGGGGGATGCTATGGATGAGCAGTTCTTC. It translates to CSAARGDAMDEQFF.

The rearrangement joins TRBV10-2 to TRBJ2-3; D is unresolved. CDR1 WSHSY and CDR2 SAAADI come from the germline V gene. Trimming left V 5 bases short and J 5 bases short, with 17 bases between. The CDR3 has 15 residues. In DNA form, the CDR3 reads TGCGCCAGCAGTCAAGACGGCAGCTGGGGAGATACGCAGTATTTT. Translated: CASSQDGSWGDTQYF.

The genes are TRBV12-3 or TRBV12-4 and TRBJ2-7; no reliable D call. The CDR3 is 14 amino acids. Trimming left V 7 bases short and J 2 bases short, with 15 bases between. CDR3 sequence: CASTHEARAYEQYF. The CDR3 DNA sequence: TGTGCCAGCACCCACGAGGCCCGGGCCTACGAGCAGTACTTC.

The chain links TRBV11-2 to TRBJ2-5; 7 bases align to TRBD2. Unmatched junction bases numbered 10, after V lost 6 bases and J lost 3 bases. This CDR3 has 15 amino acids. Germline loops: CDR1 SGHAT, CDR2 FQNNGV. CDR3 in DNA: TGTGCCAGCAGTTTCCGGGCTAGCGGAGAAGAGACCCAGTACTTC. Translating it yields CASSFRASGEETQYF.

The rearrangement joins TRBV12-3 or TRBV12-4 to TRBJ2-5; TRBD2 might be the D (5 bases). The CDR3 has 11 amino acids. The V and J ends lost 8 bases and 11 bases respectively, with 15 bases between them. CDR3: CASGRGNGQYF. The CDR3 coding sequence is TGTGCCAGCGGTCGAGGGAATGGGCAGTACTTC.

The rearrangement joins TRBV20-1 to TRBJ1-2, with 9 nucleotides matching TRBD1. The CDR3 runs to 14 residues. In germline, CDR1 is DFQATT, CDR2 SNEGSKA (reference sequence). V lost 6 bases, J lost 6 bases, and 11 bases stayed unmatched. CDR3 coding DNA: TGCAGTGCGACCGGGGGACAGGGTGTTGATGGCTACACCTTC. Encoded protein: CSATGGQGVDGYTF.

J is TRBJ2-7 and V is TRBV14; the D is unclear. Germline values: CDR1 SGHDN, CDR2 FVKESK. Trimming stripped 0 bases from V and 0 bases from J, with 12 bases between. There are 16 residues in the CDR3. The CDR3 coding sequence is TGTGCCAGCAGCCAAGAAGCTGGGTTTGGCTCCTACGAGCAGTACTTC. Protein sequence: CASSQEAGFGSYEQYF.

Concerning this clonotype itself: Possible read error: a much larger clone is one base away. CDR3 protein: CSVGGWLSDNEQFF. As DNA, the CDR3 is TGCAGTGTAGGTGGTTGGTTGTCCGACAATGAGCAGTTCTTC. This chain links TRBV20-1 with TRBJ2-1; no reliable D call. Germline CDR1 is DFQATT and CDR2 is SNEGSKA (reference sequence). The length of the CDR3 is 14 residues. The V end was cut by 7 bases, the J end by 5 bases, with 18 bases between.

The chain is built from TRBV11-3 and TRBJ2-4, with TRBD2 matching over 11 bases. The DNA end favors TRBJ2-5, so the J call may be wrong. The CDR3 has 17 amino acids. Looked up from germline, CDR1 is SGHNT and CDR2 is YENEEA. The CDR3 region is CASSRHGLAGFQETQYF. The DNA for the CDR3 is TGTGCCAGCAGCCGACATGGACTAGCGGGTTTCCAAGAGACCCAGTACTTC.

This chain joins TRBV20-1 and TRBJ2-5; D tentatively reads TRBD1 or TRBD2 (5 bases each). The CDR3 runs 14 residues. The V and J ends lost 1 base and 12 bases respectively, with 21 bases between them. Per the germline V gene, CDR1 is DFQATT and CDR2 is SNEGSKA (reference sequence). The CDR3 spells CSARGQLDRGVKYF. The CDR3 region has the DNA TGCAGTGCTAGAGGCCAACTAGATAGAGGGGTGAAGTACTTC.

This chain joins TRBV7-9 and TRBJ2-7; possibly TRBD2 for D (6 bases). CDR1 is SEHNR, CDR2 FQNEAQ, per germline (reference sequence). The CDR3 loop spans 17 amino acids. V lost 4 bases, J lost 5 bases, and 24 bases lay in between. CDR3 sequence reads: CASSYSARYGGRNEQYF. For the CDR3, the DNA is TGTGCCAGCAGCTACTCTGCCCGATACGGGGGACGAAACGAGCAGTACTTC.

The rearrangement uses TRBV20-1 and TRBJ2-5; 12 bases align to TRBD2. The CDR3 consists of 14 residues. Trimming cost V 3 bases and J 1 base; bases outside gene matches: 0. Germline assignment: CDR1 DFQATT and CDR2 SNEGSKA (reference sequence). Here the CDR3 reads CSARTSGSQETQYF. DNA of the CDR3: TGCAGTGCTAGGACTAGCGGGAGCCAAGAGACCCAGTACTTC.

Details on this clonotype: A much larger clone lies a single base off, so this may be a read error. The chain joins TRBV29-1 to TRBJ2-7; a possible D gene is TRBD2 (6 bases). The CDR3 has 14 residues. Germline V gives CDR1 SQVTM, CDR2 ANQGSEA. CDR3 residues: CSVVDGRNSCEQYF. CDR3 nucleotide sequence: TGCAGCGTTGTTGACGGGAGAAACTCCTGCGAGCAGTACTTC.

In its sample, this clonotype was seen a few times. The chain uses TRBV5-1 and TRBJ2-1; TRBD2 matches 11 bases. The CDR3 has 15 residues. Germline-derived CDR1 and CDR2 are SGHRS and YFSETQ. The ends lost 2 bases at V and 14 bases at J; junction bases unmatched: 12. CDR3 loop: CASSFDSGGASNEFF. The CDR3 region has the DNA TGCGCCAGCAGCTTTGATAGCGGGGGGGCCTCGAACGAGTTCTTC.

V is TRBV2 and J is TRBJ1-5, with 7 bases identical to TRBD1. Germline CDR1 is SNHLY and CDR2 is FYNNEI. J lost 0 bases, V lost 0 bases, and 8 bases had no gene match. This CDR3 contains 18 residues. CDR3 sequence reads: CASSEADLQGISNQPQHF. For the CDR3, the DNA is TGTGCCAGCAGTGAAGCGGACTTACAGGGGATTAGCAATCAGCCCCAGCATTTT. Based on the CDR3 plus reference TRBV2 and TRBJ1-5, the full variable domain is EPEVTQTPSHQVTQMGQEVILRCVPISNHLYFYWYRQILGQKVEFLVSFYNNEISEKSEIFDDQFSVERPDGSNFTLKIRSTKLEDSAMYFCASSEADLQGISNQPQHFGDGTRLSIL.

This clonotype came up a few times. CDR3 region: CSASKRTDTQYF. The CDR3 nucleotides read TGCAGTGCTTCAAAACGCACAGATACGCAGTATTTT. The chain employs TRBV20-1 and TRBJ2-3; D is uncertain. Trimming shortened V by 5 bases and J by 1 base, and 7 bases separated the two germline ends. The CDR3 length is 12 residues. Germline V gene sequence: CDR1 DFQATT, CDR2 SNEGSKA (reference sequence).

Points on this clonotype: Its ends do not fully match the called genes, so a read error is possible. V gene TRBV5-1 combines with J gene TRBJ1-1; no clear D gene. This CDR3 is 15 amino acids long. Germline V lookup: CDR1 SGHRS, CDR2 YFSETQ. CDR3 DNA sequence: TGCGCCGGCAGCTTGACTCCAGGTTGGAACACTGAAGCTTTCTTT. Amino acid sequence: CAGSLTPGWNTEAFF.

This clonotype was found a few times. This sequence joins TRBV5-1 and TRBJ1-2, with TRBD1 as a possible D gene (5 bases). Trimming left V 6 bases short and J 8 bases short, with 17 bases between. The CDR3 runs to 13 residues. Germline V lookup: CDR1 SGHRS, CDR2 YFSETQ. Written as DNA, the CDR3 is TGCGCCAGCACTCCCTCCCTGGGGGGAGGCTACACCTTC. Translating it yields CASTPSLGGGYTF.

This clonotype was recorded only once. Mismatch with germline at one junction end may stem from a read error. V usage is TRBV6-5 and J usage is TRBJ2-3; D call uncertain. The CDR3 extends over 15 amino acids. Germline CDR1 reads MNHEY; CDR2 reads SVGAGI. The CDR3 DNA reads TGTGCCAGCGGTTATTCTCCCCCTAGCACAGATACGCAGTATTTT. Protein sequence: CASGYSPPSTDTQYF.

The gene calls are TRBV14 and TRBJ2-6, with TRBD1 identical over 9 bases. The germline V gene encodes CDR1 SGHDN and CDR2 FVKESK. The J segment lost 2 bases and the V segment lost 5 bases, leaving 4 bases of the junction unmatched. The CDR3 extends over 16 amino acids. The CDR3 region has the DNA TGTGCCAGCAGCGTACAGGGGGCTACTGGGGCCAACGTCCTGACTTTC. Its translation: CASSVQGATGANVLTF. The full variable domain, completed using reference TRBV14 and TRBJ2-6, is EAGVTQFPSHSVIEKGQTVTLRCDPISGHDNLYWYRRVMGKEIKFLLHFVKESKQDESGMPNNRFLAERTGGTYSTLKVQPAELEDSGVYFCASSVQGATGANVLTFGAGSRLTVL.

This clonotype was detected a few times. The chain carries TRBV12-3 or TRBV12-4 and TRBJ2-1; 10 nucleotides align to TRBD2. Trimming removed 5 bases from V and 4 bases from J; junction bases left unmatched: 5. The CDR3 covers 15 residues. CDR3 amino acids: CASSPGLAEYNEQFF. CDR3 nucleotides: TGTGCCAGCAGTCCAGGACTAGCGGAGTACAATGAGCAGTTCTTC.